This T cell receptor (beta chain) was captured by sequencing in a study of blood T cell repertoires in COVID-19. Study at large: Samples of COVID-19 (acute and convalescent) were obtained from the United States, Italy and Spain. T cells, B-cell-depleted T cells, or PBMCs supplied cDNA or gDNA.

Original processing methods: Researchers report that nucleated cell counts were estimated from reference gene primer amplification. Some clones are missing from TCRdb's copy, which holds only in-frame ones; the method was immunoSEQ multiplex PCR. The V and J calls and clone size were taken over from that table, and D and trimming were inferred from the DNA. This sample has a few hundred thousand clones, with roughly 88% found just once. V was clipped by 5 bases and J by 3 bases, with 14 bases between them. The CDR3 has 15 residues. Germline values: CDR1 MNHNY, CDR2 SVGAGI (reference sequence). Sequencing was done on a sample of peripheral blood. The TCR sequence derives from a woman aged 45-59 years with acute or convalescent COVID-19. The chain carries TRBV6-6 and TRBJ1-5; TRBD1 is a possible D gene (6 bases). The CDR3 DNA is TGTGCCAGCAGTCCCCCGGACAGACCCAATCAGCCCCAGCATTTT. It specifies CASSPPDRPNQPQHF.